The sequence of this TCR beta chain was determined in a study of blood T cell repertoires in COVID-19. Authors' methods: Quantification of nucleated cells was approximated via reference gene primer amplification. Sequencing was performed with immunoSEQ multiplex PCR; in TCRdb, only in-frame clones are kept and a portion is missing. The DNA was the basis for D and trimming; V, J and clone size are from that table. The table shows some 60,000 clones, with 91% occurring only once. Germline V gives CDR1 GTSNPN, CDR2 SVGIG (reference sequence). Trimming at V came to 2 bases and at J to 6 bases, leaving 9 bases not matched to a gene. The CDR3 extends over 15 amino acids.

This clonotype originated in a man aged 55 to 70 with acute or convalescent COVID-19. V usage is TRBV30 and J usage is TRBJ2-2; TRBD2 agrees at 7 bases. The sample comprised peripheral blood. CDR3 sequence: CAWSFGGRGPGELFF. The CDR3 nucleotides are TGTGCCTGGAGTTTTGGCGGGAGAGGCCCCGGGGAGCTGTTTTTT.